The 23 T cell receptor beta chains below all came from one sample that was sequenced in a study of PD-L1 blockade in urothelial cancer. Generated by immunoSEQ multiplex PCR, the TCRdb table keeps only in-frame clones and is missing some. The sample lists around 80,000 clones, around 93% occurring once. Time point specified: peripheral blood 6 weeks after treatment start. Sample: PBMCs, taken around atezolizumab (anti-PD-L1) treatment. These receptors came from a woman older than 75 with urothelial cancer.

V is TRBV19 and J is TRBJ2-1; 13 nucleotides match TRBD2. The germline gives CDR1 LNHDA, CDR2 SQIVND (reference sequence). V lost 9 bases, J lost 6 bases, and 5 bases stayed unmatched. The CDR3 has 14 amino acids. CDR3 residues: CASALAGGINEQFF. The DNA for the CDR3 is TGTGCCAGCGCACTAGCGGGAGGGATCAATGAGCAGTTCTTC.

This sequence joins TRBV5-1 and TRBJ1-1; D not certain. Germline V gene data show CDR1 as SGHRS and CDR2 as YFSETQ. The CDR3 loop spans 14 amino acids. V was shortened by 0 bases and J by 0 bases, with 6 bases between the two germline ends. The CDR3 DNA sequence: TGCGCCAGCAGCTTGGCCCTCCTGAACACTGAAGCTTTCTTT. Protein: CASSLALLNTEAFF.

The chain recombines TRBV7-9 with TRBJ2-1; possibly TRBD2 for D (6 bases). CDR3 length: 18 amino acids. The germline V gene has CDR1 SEHNR and CDR2 FQNEAQ (reference sequence). The V gene lost 5 bases and the J gene lost 1 base, with 21 bases spanning the gap. In DNA, the CDR3 is TGTGCCAGCAGCAAAATGGGGGGAAGAGGCCCTTCCTACAATGAGCAGTTCTTC. This translates into CASSKMGGRGPSYNEQFF.

This sequence joins TRBV5-1 and TRBJ1-4; TRBD1 matches at 7 bases. The germline V gene encodes CDR1 SGHRS and CDR2 YFSETQ. The CDR3 spans 18 residues. V lost 4 bases to trimming and J lost 1 base; unmatched junction nucleotides: 13. This CDR3 reads CASSRLGTDFVTNEKLFF. The CDR3 DNA follows: TGCGCCAGCAGCCGGTTAGGGACAGACTTTGTAACTAATGAAAAACTGTTTTTT.

The chain links TRBV5-1 to TRBJ2-1; 13 nucleotides match TRBD2. Trimming removed 1 base from V and 4 bases from J; junction bases left unmatched: 17. Per the germline V gene, CDR1 is SGHRS and CDR2 is YFSETQ. This CDR3 spans 21 amino acids. CDR3 region: CASSLPTLGLAGSTLYNEQFF. The CDR3 DNA reads as TGCGCCAGCAGCTTGCCCACCCTGGGACTAGCGGGATCGACCCTATACAATGAGCAGTTCTTC.

The chain uses TRBV5-1 and TRBJ2-5, with 9 nucleotides matching TRBD1. The junction had 4 bases not matched to a gene; V was cut back by 4 bases and J by 3 bases. CDR3 length: 14 amino acids. The germline V gene has CDR1 SGHRS and CDR2 YFSETQ. The CDR3 DNA is TGCGCCAGCAGCAACCGGGACAGGGAAGAGACCCAGTACTTC. It encodes CASSNRDREETQYF.

The chain couples TRBV2 to TRBJ1-1, with TRBD1 matching 8 bases. Germline V gives CDR1 SNHLY, CDR2 FYNNEI. The CDR3 sequence is 14 residues long. V dropped 7 bases and J dropped 0; count of bases not matched to a gene: 4. CDR3 protein: CASIETGVNTEAFF. The CDR3 region has the DNA TGTGCCAGCATAGAGACAGGGGTGAACACTGAAGCTTTCTTT.

The chain employs TRBV6-6 and TRBJ2-2; a weak D match, TRBD1 (5 bases). CDR3 length: 16 residues. Germline V CDR1 and CDR2: MNHNY, SVGAGI (reference sequence). V was clipped by 0 bases and J by 1 base, with 9 bases between them. The CDR3 here is CASSYSGAQNTGELFF. CDR3 nucleotides: TGTGCCAGCAGTTACTCAGGGGCGCAGAACACCGGGGAGCTGTTTTTT.

This chain uses TRBV4-2 with TRBJ1-5; D is possibly TRBD1 (5 bases). Trimming took off 1 base at V and 0 bases at J, with 16 bases between the two ends. The CDR3 is 18 residues long. Germline CDR1 and CDR2: LGHNA and YNFKEQ. The CDR3 sequence is CASSQVGTGFNSNQPQHF. As DNA, the CDR3 is TGTGCCAGCAGCCAAGTAGGTACAGGTTTCAATAGCAATCAGCCCCAGCATTTT.

This rearrangement joins TRBV9 to TRBJ2-1; TRBD2 aligns across 7 bases. Germline loops: CDR1 SGDLS, CDR2 YYNGEE. This CDR3 region has 17 residues. V lost 4 bases and J lost 0; bases outside the gene matches: 10. CDR3 loop: CASSPDPSGSSYNEQFF. Here the CDR3 DNA reads TGTGCCAGCAGCCCCGATCCTAGCGGTAGCTCCTACAATGAGCAGTTCTTC.

This clone was seen only once. The chain has TRBV9 and TRBJ1-2; TRBD1 matches 8 bases. V gave up 3 bases and J gave up 6 bases; unmatched junction bases: 4. Germline CDR1 SGDLS, CDR2 YYNGEE. This CDR3 comprises 13 residues. The CDR3 is CASSDEQGDGYTF. Written as DNA, the CDR3 is TGTGCCAGCAGCGACGAACAGGGGGATGGCTACACCTTC.

This clone was detected a few times. The chain carries TRBV6-5 and TRBJ2-7; TRBD1 agrees at 10 bases. This CDR3 spans 15 amino acids. J gave up 5 bases and V 3 bases, and 7 bases lay outside the gene matches. Per germline, CDR1 MNHEY and CDR2 SVGAGI. This CDR3 reads CASSYTGQGFDEQYF. The CDR3 region has the DNA TGTGCCAGCAGTTATACGGGACAGGGGTTCGACGAGCAGTACTTC.

A single count supports this clone. The CDR3 nucleotides are TGCAGTGCCGACTGGAACACTGAAGCTTTCTTT. Its translation is CSADWNTEAFF. The chain combines TRBV20-1 with TRBJ1-1; D is uncertain. V shed 6 bases and J shed 1 base, with 6 bases lying between them. CDR3 length: 11 residues. Germline values: CDR1 DFQATT, CDR2 SNEGSKA (reference sequence).

The J gene is TRBJ1-1, the V gene TRBV7-3; tentative D call: TRBD1 (6 bases). Germline lookup yields CDR1 SGHTA and CDR2 FQGTGA. The CDR3 runs 14 residues. Trimming shortened V by 1 base and J by 2 bases, and 8 bases separated the two germline ends. The CDR3 DNA reads as TGTGCCAGCAGCTTAAGGGGGCAAAACACTGAAGCTTTCTTT. The encoded protein is CASSLRGQNTEAFF.

V gene TRBV7-9 combines with J gene TRBJ2-1, with 7 bases lining up with TRBD1. This CDR3 is built from 15 residues. V dropped 1 base and J dropped 2; count of bases not matched to a gene: 2. From germline, CDR1 is SEHNR and CDR2 FQNEAQ (reference sequence). The CDR3 sequence is CASSLDRGTYNEQFF. CDR3 coding DNA: TGTGCCAGCAGCTTAGACAGGGGCACCTACAATGAGCAGTTCTTC.

CDR3 DNA sequence: TGTGCCAGCAGCATAGGAACAGGGACGAGCTCCTACGAGCAGTACTTC. Protein product: CASSIGTGTSSYEQYF. This chain connects TRBV5-5 to TRBJ2-7; TRBD1 is a possible D gene (6 bases). Germline values: CDR1 SGHKS, CDR2 YYEKEE (reference sequence). V lost 4 bases and J 0 bases, leaving 17 bases between the germline ends. There are 16 residues in the CDR3.

This clone came up once. V is TRBV5-6 and J is TRBJ1-3; D gene ambiguous. V was pared by 6 bases and J by 0 bases, with 13 bases between. Looked up from germline, CDR1 is SGHDT and CDR2 is YYEEEE. The CDR3 has 15 residues. The CDR3 DNA reads TGTGCCAGCACCACGGACGGAGGCTCTGGAAACACCATATATTTT. It encodes CASTTDGGSGNTIYF. Combining the CDR3 with reference TRBV5-6 and TRBJ1-3 gives the whole variable domain DAGVTQSPTHLIKTRGQQVTLRCSPKSGHDTVSWYQQALGQGPQFIFQYYEEEERQRGNFPDRFSGHQFPNYSSELNVNALLLGDSALYLCASTTDGGSGNTIYFGEGSWLTVV.

The chain combines TRBV5-1 with TRBJ2-2, with 14 positions matching TRBD2. Trimming at V came to 6 bases and at J to 1 base, leaving 2 bases not matched to a gene. The germline gives CDR1 SGHRS, CDR2 YFSETQ. The CDR3 runs to 16 residues. The CDR3: CASTGTSGRNTGELFF. CDR3 in DNA: TGCGCCAGCACCGGGACTAGCGGGAGGAACACCGGGGAGCTGTTTTTT.

The chain employs TRBV7-6 and TRBJ1-3; TRBD1 is a possible D gene (5 bases). The germline V and J ends were trimmed by 1 base and 0 bases, with 13 bases remaining between them. Germline lookup yields CDR1 SGHVS and CDR2 FNYEAQ. The CDR3 has 17 residues. The chain's CDR3 is CASSLGSGQRSGNTIYF. CDR3 DNA sequence: TGTGCCAGCAGCTTAGGTTCAGGGCAACGCTCTGGAAACACCATATATTTT.

V is TRBV19 and J is TRBJ1-5; 10 nucleotides line up with TRBD1. CDR3 length equals 15 residues. Trimming removed 7 bases from V and 7 bases from J; junction bases left unmatched: 10. The V gene's germline CDR1 is LNHDA and CDR2 SQIVND (reference sequence). The CDR3 nucleotides read TGTGCCAGTACTGGGGACAGGGGTCCGTACCAGCCCCAGCATTTT. It is translated as CASTGDRGPYQPQHF.

The gene calls are TRBV2 and TRBJ2-5; D might be TRBD1 (6 bases). The CDR3 extends over 13 amino acids. V lost 0 bases and J lost 7, with 9 bases in between. Germline CDR1 SNHLY, CDR2 FYNNEI. CDR3 sequence: CASSEAQGGTQYF. DNA for the CDR3: TGTGCCAGCAGTGAAGCCCAAGGGGGGACCCAGTACTTC. Looking up the rest from reference TRBV2 and TRBJ2-5 gives the full variable domain: EPEVTQTPSHQVTQMGQEVILRCVPISNHLYFYWYRQILGQKVEFLVSFYNNEISEKSEIFDDQFSVERPDGSNFTLKIRSTKLEDSAMYFCASSEAQGGTQYFGPGTRLLVL.

J is TRBJ2-7 and V is TRBV18, with D possibly matching TRBD1 (6 bases). Germline V CDR1 and CDR2: KGHSH, LQKENI. V lost 2 bases and J lost 0, with 8 bases in between. The CDR3 totals 14 residues. CDR3 DNA: TGTGCCAGCTCACCAATGGGGGCCTCCTACGAGCAGTACTTC. This encodes CASSPMGASYEQYF.

The chain recombines TRBV29-1 with TRBJ2-5; possible D gene TRBD2, 7 bases. Germline V gene data show CDR1 as SQVTM and CDR2 as ANQGSEA. V gave up 4 bases and J gave up 4 bases, with 16 bases separating them. CDR3 length: 14 amino acids. CDR3 DNA: TGCAGCGTTGTGGGAGGGGGTCACGGAGAGACCCAGTACTTC. This translates into CSVVGGGHGETQYF.